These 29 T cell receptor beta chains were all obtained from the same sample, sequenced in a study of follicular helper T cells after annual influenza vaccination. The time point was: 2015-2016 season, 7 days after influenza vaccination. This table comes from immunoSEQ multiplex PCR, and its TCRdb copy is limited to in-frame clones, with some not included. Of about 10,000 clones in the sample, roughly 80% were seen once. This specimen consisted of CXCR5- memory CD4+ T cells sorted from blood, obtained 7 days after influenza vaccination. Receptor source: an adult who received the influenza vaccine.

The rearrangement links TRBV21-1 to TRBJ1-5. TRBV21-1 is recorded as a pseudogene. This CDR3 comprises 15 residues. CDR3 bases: TGTGCCAGCAGCGAAGAAGGGGGGAGCGATCAGCCCCAGCATTTT. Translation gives CASSEEGGSDQPQHF.

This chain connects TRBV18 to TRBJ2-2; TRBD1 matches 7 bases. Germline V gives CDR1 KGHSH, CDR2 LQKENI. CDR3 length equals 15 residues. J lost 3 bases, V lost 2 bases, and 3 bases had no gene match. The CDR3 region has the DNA TGTGCCAGCTCACCAGGGACAGCCGACACCGGGGAGCTGTTTTTT. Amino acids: CASSPGTADTGELFF.

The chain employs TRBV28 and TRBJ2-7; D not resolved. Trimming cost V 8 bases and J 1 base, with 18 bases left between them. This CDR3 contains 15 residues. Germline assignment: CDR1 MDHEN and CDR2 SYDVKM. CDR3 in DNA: TGTGCCAGCCAGTCCCGAGGCGACCATTCCTACGAGCAGTACTTC. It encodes CASQSRGDHSYEQYF.

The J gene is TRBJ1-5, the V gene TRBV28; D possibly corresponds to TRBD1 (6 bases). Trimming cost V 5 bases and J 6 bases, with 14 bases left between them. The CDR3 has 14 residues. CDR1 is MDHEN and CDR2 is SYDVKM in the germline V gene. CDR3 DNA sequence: TGTGCCAGCAGTCCTGGTTCAGGGGTTCAGCCCCAGCATTTT. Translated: CASSPGSGVQPQHF.

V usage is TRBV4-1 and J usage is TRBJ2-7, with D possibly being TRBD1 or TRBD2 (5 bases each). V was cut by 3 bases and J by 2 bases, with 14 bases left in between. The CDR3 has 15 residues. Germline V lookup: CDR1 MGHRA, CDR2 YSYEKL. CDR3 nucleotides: TGCGCCAGCAGCCACACCGGGACCGCGACCTACGAGCAGTACTTC. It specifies CASSHTGTATYEQYF.

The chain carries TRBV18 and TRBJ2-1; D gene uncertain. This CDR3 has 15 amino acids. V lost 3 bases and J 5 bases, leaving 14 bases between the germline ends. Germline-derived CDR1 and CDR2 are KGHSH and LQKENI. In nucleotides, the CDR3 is TGTGCCAGCTCACCCGTGTGGACGGAAGACAATGAGCAGTTCTTC. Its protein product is CASSPVWTEDNEQFF. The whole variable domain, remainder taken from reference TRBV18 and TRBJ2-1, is NAGVMQNPRHLVRRRGQEARLRCSPMKGHSHVYWYRQLPEEGLKFMVYLQKENIIDESGMPKERFSAEFPKEGPSILRIQQVVRGDSAAYFCASSPVWTEDNEQFFGPGTRLTVL.

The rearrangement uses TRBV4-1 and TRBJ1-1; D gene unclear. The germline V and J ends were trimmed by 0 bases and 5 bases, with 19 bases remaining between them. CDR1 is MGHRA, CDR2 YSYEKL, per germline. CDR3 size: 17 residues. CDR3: CASSQDRLLVTGTEAFF. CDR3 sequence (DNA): TGCGCCAGCAGCCAAGATCGTCTTCTGGTGACGGGGACTGAAGCTTTCTTT.

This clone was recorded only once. For the CDR3, the DNA is TGCGCCAGCAGCCAGCCCAGGGTGGGGCATGAGCAGTTCTTC. It encodes CASSQPRVGHEQFF. V is TRBV4-1 and J is TRBJ2-1, with a tentative D call TRBD1 (5 bases). Deletions cut 3 bases from V and 8 bases from J, with 14 bases between. The CDR3 totals 14 residues. CDR1 and CDR2 (germline): MGHRA, YSYEKL.

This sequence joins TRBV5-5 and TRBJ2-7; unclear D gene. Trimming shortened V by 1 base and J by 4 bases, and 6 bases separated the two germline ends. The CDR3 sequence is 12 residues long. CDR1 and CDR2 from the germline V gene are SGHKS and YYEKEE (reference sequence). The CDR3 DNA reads TGTGCCAGCAGCTTGCGGTCGTACGAGCAGTACTTC. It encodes CASSLRSYEQYF.

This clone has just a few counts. The DNA of the CDR3 is TGTGCCAGCAGCCGTCCGGGACAAACCTACGAGCAGTACTTC. Protein product: CASSRPGQTYEQYF. The V gene is TRBV5-4, the J gene TRBJ2-7, with D perhaps TRBD1 (6 bases). This CDR3 comprises 14 residues. The germline CDR1 and CDR2 sequences are SGHNT and YYREEE (reference sequence). V lost 4 bases to trimming and J lost 2 bases, with 13 bases between them.

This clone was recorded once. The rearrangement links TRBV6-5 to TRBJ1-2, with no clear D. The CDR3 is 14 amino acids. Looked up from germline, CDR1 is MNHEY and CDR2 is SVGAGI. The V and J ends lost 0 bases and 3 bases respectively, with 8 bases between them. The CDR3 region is CASSYSSGDYGYTF. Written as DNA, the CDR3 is TGTGCCAGCAGTTACTCGTCGGGAGACTATGGCTACACCTTC.

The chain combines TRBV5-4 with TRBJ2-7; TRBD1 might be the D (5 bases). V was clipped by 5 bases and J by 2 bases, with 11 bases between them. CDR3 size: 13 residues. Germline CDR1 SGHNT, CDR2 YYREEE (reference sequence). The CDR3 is CASSLQATYEQYF. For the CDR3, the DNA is TGTGCCAGCAGTTTACAGGCAACCTACGAGCAGTACTTC.

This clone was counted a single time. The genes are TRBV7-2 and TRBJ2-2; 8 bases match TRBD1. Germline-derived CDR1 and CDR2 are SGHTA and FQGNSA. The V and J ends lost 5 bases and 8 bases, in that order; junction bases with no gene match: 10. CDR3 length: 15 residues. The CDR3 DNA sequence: TGTGCCAGCAGCCCCTCTAGGACAGGGAAGGGGGAGCTGTTTTTT. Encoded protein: CASSPSRTGKGELFF.

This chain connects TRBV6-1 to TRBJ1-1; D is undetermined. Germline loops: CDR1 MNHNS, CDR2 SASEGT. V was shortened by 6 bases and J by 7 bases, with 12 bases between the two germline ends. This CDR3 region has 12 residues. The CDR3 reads CASSGGSHEAFF. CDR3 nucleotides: TGTGCCAGCAGCGGTGGTTCACATGAAGCTTTCTTT.

CDR3 coding DNA: TGTGCCAGCATCGGACTAGAGAAAGAGACCCAGTACTTC. This sequence encodes CASIGLEKETQYF. The V gene is TRBV2, the J gene TRBJ2-5; 7 bases map to TRBD2. This CDR3 is built from 13 residues. After removal of 7 bases from V and 3 bases from J, the junction contained 5 bases not matched to a gene. CDR1 SNHLY and CDR2 FYNNEI come from the germline V gene.

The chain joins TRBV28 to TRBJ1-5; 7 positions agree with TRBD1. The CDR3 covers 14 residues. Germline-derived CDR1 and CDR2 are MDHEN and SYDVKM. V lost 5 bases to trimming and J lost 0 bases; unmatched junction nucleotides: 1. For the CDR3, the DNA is TGTGCCAGCAGTCAGGGGGGTAGCAATCAGCCCCAGCATTTT. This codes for CASSQGGSNQPQHF.

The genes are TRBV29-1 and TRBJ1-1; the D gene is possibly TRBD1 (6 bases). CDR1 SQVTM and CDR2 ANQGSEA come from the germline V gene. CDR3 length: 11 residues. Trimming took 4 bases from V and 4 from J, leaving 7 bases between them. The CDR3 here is CSVAGATEAFF. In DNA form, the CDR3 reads TGCAGCGTTGCAGGGGCCACTGAAGCTTTCTTT.

The CDR3, as DNA: TGTGCCAGCAGAGGTGGACAGCCAGCTTATACGCAGTATTTT. This encodes CASRGGQPAYTQYF. J is TRBJ2-3 and V is TRBV2, with D possibly matching TRBD1 (6 bases). Deletions cut 6 bases from V and 7 bases from J, with 17 bases between. The CDR3 covers 14 residues. CDR1 is SNHLY, CDR2 FYNNEI, per germline.

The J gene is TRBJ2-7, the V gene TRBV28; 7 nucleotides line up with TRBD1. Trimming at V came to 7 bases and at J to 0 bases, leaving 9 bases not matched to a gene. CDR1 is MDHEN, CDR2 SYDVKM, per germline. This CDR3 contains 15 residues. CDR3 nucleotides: TGTGCCAGCACCCCACCCGGGACAGCCTCCTACGAGCAGTACTTC. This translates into CASTPPGTASYEQYF.

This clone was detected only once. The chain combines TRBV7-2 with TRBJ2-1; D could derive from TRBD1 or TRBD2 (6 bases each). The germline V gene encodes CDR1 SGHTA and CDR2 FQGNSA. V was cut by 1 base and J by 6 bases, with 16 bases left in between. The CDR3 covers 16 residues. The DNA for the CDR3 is TGTGCCAGCAGCTTAGTAGGGGGGCTGGTGAGCAATGAGCAGTTCTTC. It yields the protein CASSLVGGLVSNEQFF.

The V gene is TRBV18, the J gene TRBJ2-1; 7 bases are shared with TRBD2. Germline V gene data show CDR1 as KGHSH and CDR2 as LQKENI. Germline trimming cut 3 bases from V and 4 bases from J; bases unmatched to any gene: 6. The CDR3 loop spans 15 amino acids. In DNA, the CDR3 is TGTGCCAGCTCACCCCGAGCGGGACCGTACAATGAGCAGTTCTTC. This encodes CASSPRAGPYNEQFF.

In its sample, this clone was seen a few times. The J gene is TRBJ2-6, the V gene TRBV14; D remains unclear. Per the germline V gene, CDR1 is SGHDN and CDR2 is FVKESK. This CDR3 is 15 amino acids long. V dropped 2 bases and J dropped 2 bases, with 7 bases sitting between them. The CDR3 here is CASSQFRAGANVLTF. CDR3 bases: TGTGCCAGCAGCCAATTTAGGGCTGGGGCCAACGTCCTGACTTTC.

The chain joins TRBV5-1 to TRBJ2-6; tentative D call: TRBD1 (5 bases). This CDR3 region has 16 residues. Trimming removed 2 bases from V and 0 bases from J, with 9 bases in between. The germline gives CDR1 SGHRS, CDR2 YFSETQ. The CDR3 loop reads CASSFGHTSGANVLTF. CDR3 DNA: TGCGCCAGCAGCTTTGGACACACCTCTGGGGCCAACGTCCTGACTTTC.

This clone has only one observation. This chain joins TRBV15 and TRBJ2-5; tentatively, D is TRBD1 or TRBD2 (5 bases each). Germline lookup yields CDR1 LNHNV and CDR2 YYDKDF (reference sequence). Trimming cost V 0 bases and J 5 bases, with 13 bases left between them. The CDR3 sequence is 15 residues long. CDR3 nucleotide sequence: TGTGCCACCAGCAGAGATCAGGGATGGGACGAGACCCAGTACTTC. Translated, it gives CATSRDQGWDETQYF. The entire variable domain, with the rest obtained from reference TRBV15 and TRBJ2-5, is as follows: DAMVIQNPRYQVTQFGKPVTLSCSQTLNHNVMYWYQQKSSQAPKLLFHYYDKDFNNEADTPDNFQSRRPNTSFCFLDIRSPGLGDTAMYLCATSRDQGWDETQYFGPGTRLLVL.

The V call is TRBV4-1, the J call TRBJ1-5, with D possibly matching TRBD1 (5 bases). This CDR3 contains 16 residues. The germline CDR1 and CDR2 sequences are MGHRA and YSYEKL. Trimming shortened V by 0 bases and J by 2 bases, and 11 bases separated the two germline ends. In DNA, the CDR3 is TGCGCCAGCAGCCAAGATGGGGGGTTCGGCAATCAGCCCCAGCATTTT. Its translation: CASSQDGGFGNQPQHF.

CDR3 region: CASSPSGPPYEQYF. The CDR3 region has the DNA TGTGCCAGCAGCCCATCAGGGCCCCCCTACGAGCAGTACTTC. V gene TRBV6-6 combines with J gene TRBJ2-7, with D perhaps matching TRBD1 (5 bases). This CDR3 is built from 14 residues. From germline, CDR1 is MNHNY and CDR2 SVGAGI (reference sequence). The V end lost 6 bases, the J end lost 2 bases, and 14 bases lay between the germline ends.

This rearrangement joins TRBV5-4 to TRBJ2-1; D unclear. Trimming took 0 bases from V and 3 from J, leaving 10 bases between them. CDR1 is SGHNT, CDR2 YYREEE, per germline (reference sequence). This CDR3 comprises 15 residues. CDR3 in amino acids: CASSLGAPDYNEQFF. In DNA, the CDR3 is TGTGCCAGCAGCTTGGGCGCACCAGACTACAATGAGCAGTTCTTC.

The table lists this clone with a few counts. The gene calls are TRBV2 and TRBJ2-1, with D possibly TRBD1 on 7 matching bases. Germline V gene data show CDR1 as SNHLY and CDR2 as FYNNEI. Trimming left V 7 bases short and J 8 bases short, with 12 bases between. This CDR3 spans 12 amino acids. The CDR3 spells CASNPRGDEQFF. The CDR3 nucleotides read TGTGCCAGCAACCCCAGGGGGGATGAGCAGTTCTTC.

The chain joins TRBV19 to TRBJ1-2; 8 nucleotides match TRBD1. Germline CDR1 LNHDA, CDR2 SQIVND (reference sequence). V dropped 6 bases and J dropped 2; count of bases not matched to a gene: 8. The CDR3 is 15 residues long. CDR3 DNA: TGTGCCAGTAGGACCCGGACAGGGCTAAACTATGGCTACACCTTC. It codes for CASRTRTGLNYGYTF. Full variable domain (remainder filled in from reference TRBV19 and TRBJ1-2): DGGITQSPKYLFRKEGQNVTLSCEQNLNHDAMYWYRQDPGQGLRLIYYSQIVNDFQKGDIAEGYSVSREKKESFPLTVTSAQKNPTAFYLCASRTRTGLNYGYTFGSGTRLTVV.